The rows below give T cell receptor beta chains drawn from one sample of a study of T cell responses to AZD1222 COVID-19 vaccine. Here immunoSEQ multiplex PCR was the method, and the copy in TCRdb shows in-frame clones only, minus some. The sample carries tens of thousands of clones, about 90% recorded once. The sample was peripheral blood, taken on day 0 of MenACWY control vaccination. The receptors here all came from an adult in good health. The CDR3 runs from the conserved cysteine through the conserved F or W. D genes are given only for firm matches. Only part of the rows carry a size: once, few, many, or a class if the clone is expanded.

V	J	size	D	CDR3	DNA
TRBV4-1	TRBJ2-7	NA	NA	CASSQERGFYEQYF	TGCGCCAGCAGCCAAGAAAGGGGGTTCTACGAGCAGTACTTC
TRBV6-1	TRBJ1-5	NA	NA	CASSDYSNQPQHF	TGTGCCAGCAGTGATTATAGCAATCAGCCCCAGCATTTT
TRBV7-3	TRBJ2-7	NA	TRBD2	CASSSWGGNEQYF	TGTGCCAGCAGCTCTTGGGGGGGTAACGAGCAGTACTTC
TRBV24-1	TRBJ2-2	NA	TRBD1	CATSDLSGTGPTGELFF	TGTGCCACCAGTGACCTATCCGGGACAGGGCCCACCGGGGAGCTGTTTTTT
TRBV5-1	TRBJ2-2	NA	NA	CASSLYFGGTGELFF	TGCGCCAGCAGCTTGTACTTCGGGGGCACCGGGGAGCTGTTTTTT
TRBV27	TRBJ2-2	NA	TRBD1	CASSPGTGLMNTGELFF	TGTGCCAGCAGTCCCGGGACAGGGTTAATGAACACCGGGGAGCTGTTTTTT
TRBV5-1	TRBJ2-4	NA	NA	CASSLEGRENIQYF	TGCGCCAGCAGCTTGGAAGGGAGAGAAAACATTCAGTACTTC
TRBV7-9	TRBJ2-7	NA	NA	CASSSSIQGGAYEQYF	TGTGCCAGCAGCTCTTCTATTCAGGGAGGTGCGTACGAGCAGTACTTC
TRBV10-3	TRBJ2-3	NA	NA	CAISPHGDGGPDTQYF	TGTGCCATCAGTCCGCATGGGGACGGGGGGCCAGATACGCAGTATTTT
TRBV28	TRBJ1-2	NA	NA	CASSLEGLYGYTF	TGTGCCAGCAGTTTGGAGGGGCTCTATGGCTACACCTTC
TRBV20-1	TRBJ2-7	NA	TRBD1	CSASRQGGREQYF	TGCAGTGCTAGTCGACAGGGGGGGCGCGAGCAGTACTTC
TRBV10-3	TRBJ2-7	NA	NA	CAISESGSSYEQYF	TGTGCCATCAGTGAGTCAGGCAGTTCCTACGAGCAGTACTTC
TRBV18	TRBJ2-7	NA	TRBD1	CASSLLDRENEQYF	TGTGCCAGCTCACTCCTGGACAGGGAAAACGAGCAGTACTTC
TRBV19	TRBJ1-4	NA	TRBD1	CASSPEGRGPANEKLFF	TGTGCCAGTAGTCCAGAGGGCAGGGGGCCGGCTAATGAAAAACTGTTTTTT
TRBV28	TRBJ2-5	NA	TRBD2	CASSLGGGETQYF	TGTGCCAGCAGTTTAGGGGGGGGAGAGACCCAGTACTTC
TRBV9	TRBJ2-7	NA	NA	CASSLEGGGFEQYF	TGTGCCAGCAGCCTCGAAGGTGGGGGTTTCGAGCAGTACTTC
TRBV28	TRBJ2-5	NA	NA	CASSPSLGGHETQYF	TGTGCCAGCAGTCCCTCCCTGGGGGGGCACGAGACCCAGTACTTC
TRBV28	TRBJ1-2	NA	NA	CATGVDGSYTF	TGTGCCACGGGGGTAGATGGAAGCTACACCTTC
TRBV12-3/TRBV12-4	TRBJ1-2	NA	NA	CASSPQANYGYTF	TGTGCCAGCAGCCCTCAAGCTAACTATGGCTACACCTTC
TRBV4-3	TRBJ2-1	NA	NA	CASSQVGQSTFF	TGCGCCAGCAGCCAAGTTGGGCAGAGCACGTTCTTC
TRBV11-2	TRBJ2-5	NA	TRBD1	CASTFLGQGAGETQYF	TGTGCCAGCACTTTCTTGGGACAGGGGGCGGGAGAGACCCAGTACTTC
TRBV27	TRBJ1-3	NA	TRBD1	CARGGQGYGNTIYF	TGTGCCAGAGGGGGACAGGGCTACGGAAACACCATATATTTT
TRBV7-9	TRBJ2-7	NA	NA	CASRPEANGYEQYF	TGTGCCAGCAGACCCGAAGCCAACGGCTACGAGCAGTACTTC
TRBV12-3/TRBV12-4	TRBJ1-3	once	NA	CASTQSGNTIYF	TGTGCCAGCACTCAGTCTGGAAACACCATATATTTT
TRBV28	TRBJ2-7	once	NA	CASSSQGNEQYF	TGTGCCAGCAGTTCACAGGGCAACGAGCAGTACTTC
TRBV28	TRBJ1-6	few	TRBD1	CASSLFAIGQGGTGKPLHF	TGTGCCAGCAGTTTATTTGCTATAGGACAGGGAGGGACTGGGAAGCCCCTCCACTTT
TRBV28	TRBJ2-1	NA	NA	CASRPDTFGQFF	TGTGCCAGCAGACCCGACACGTTCGGGCAGTTCTTC
TRBV6-5	TRBJ1-1	NA	NA	CASSYDSTEAFF	TGTGCCAGCAGCTATGACAGCACTGAAGCTTTCTTT
TRBV5-5	TRBJ1-1	NA	NA	CASSLSRNTEAFF	TGTGCCAGCAGCTTGTCCCGGAACACTGAAGCTTTCTTT
TRBV19	TRBJ2-2	once	NA	CASSISGGGTGELFF	TGTGCCAGTAGTATAAGCGGAGGAGGGACCGGGGAGCTGTTTTTT
TRBV14	TRBJ1-2	NA	NA	CASSQGIDLTGYTF	TGTGCCAGCAGCCAAGGGATAGACCTAACAGGCTACACCTTC
TRBV10-3	TRBJ2-7	NA	NA	CAISVGSYEQYF	TGTGCCATCAGTGTTGGGTCCTACGAGCAGTACTTC
TRBV9	TRBJ1-5	once	NA	CASSGWGAPGQPQHF	TGTGCCAGCAGCGGTTGGGGGGCGCCGGGACAGCCCCAGCATTTT
TRBV4-3	TRBJ2-7	NA	TRBD1	CASSQSDRDHEQYF	TGCGCCAGCAGCCAATCAGACAGGGACCACGAGCAGTACTTC
TRBV6-5	TRBJ1-6	NA	NA	CASSQTVEVSPLHF	TGTGCCAGCAGCCAAACAGTAGAGGTTTCACCCCTCCACTTT
TRBV5-6	TRBJ2-3	NA	TRBD2	CASRPGLAGSDTQYF	TGTGCCAGCAGGCCGGGACTAGCGGGGTCAGATACGCAGTATTTT
TRBV24-1	TRBJ2-7	NA	TRBD2	CATSEASGYEQYF	TGTGCCACCAGTGAGGCTAGCGGCTACGAGCAGTACTTC
TRBV27	TRBJ2-7	NA	NA	CASSHTGNLFEQYF	TGTGCCAGCAGTCATACAGGGAACCTTTTCGAGCAGTACTTC
TRBV18	TRBJ2-2	few	TRBD1	CASSPSLQGANTGELFF	TGTGCCAGCTCACCGTCCTTACAGGGGGCGAACACCGGGGAGCTGTTTTTT
TRBV27	TRBJ2-7	NA	NA	CASSLTGSSYEQYF	TGTGCCAGCAGTTTGACCGGGTCGAGCTACGAGCAGTACTTC
TRBV2	TRBJ1-4	NA	TRBD1	CASRGDAGGREKLFF	TGTGCCAGCAGAGGGGATGCAGGGGGGCGTGAAAAACTGTTTTTT
TRBV4-3	TRBJ1-2	NA	TRBD1	CASSQGQGAGYGYTF	TGCGCCAGCAGCCAAGGACAGGGGGCAGGCTATGGCTACACCTTC
TRBV7-9	TRBJ2-7	few	NA	CASSLRQVEDEQYF	TGTGCCAGCAGCTTACGACAGGTTGAAGACGAGCAGTACTTC